These T cell receptor beta chains were read from a single sample in a study of T cell responses to AZD1222 COVID-19 vaccine. Profiling relied on immunoSEQ multiplex PCR, and the TCRdb table lists in-frame clones only, not all of them. The sample includes 90,000 to 140,000 clones, 88% of them seen just once. The input for sequencing was peripheral blood, taken on day 0 of AZD1222 vaccination. All receptors come from an adult in good health. Each CDR3 is given with its conserved first and last residue. Fields, in order: D gene, J gene, V gene, CDR3 DNA, CDR3 protein. A D gene is named only where the DNA matches it firmly.

NA	TRBJ1-4	TRBV6-1	TGTGCCAGCAGTGAAGGCCAGTCAGGGGAAAAACTGTTTTTT	CASSEGQSGEKLFF
NA	TRBJ1-2	TRBV6-6	TGTGCCAGCAGTTACTCAGGGACTAAAAGGAGCTATGGCTACACCTTC	CASSYSGTKRSYGYTF
NA	TRBJ2-7	TRBV27	TGTGCCAGCAGTTTAGAGGTTGCCCGGGCGGTTCGGGACTCCGCCTACGAGCAGTACTTC	CASSLEVARAVRDSAYEQYF
TRBD1	TRBJ2-1	TRBV6-1	TGTGCCAGCTGTACGGGACAGGGGGAGAATGAGCAGTTCTTC	CASCTGQGENEQFF
NA	TRBJ2-7	TRBV6-5	TGTGCCAGCAGTTACTCGACCAGGGCCAACGAGCAGTACTTC	CASSYSTRANEQYF
NA	TRBJ2-2	TRBV4-1	TGCGCCAGCAGCCAAGTGCAGGAGTGGGGCACCGGGGAGCTGTTTTTT	CASSQVQEWGTGELFF
NA	TRBJ2-6	TRBV7-9	TGTGCCAGCAGCCCCAATTCTGGGGCCAACGTCCTGACTTTC	CASSPNSGANVLTF
TRBD1	TRBJ2-1	TRBV30	TGTGCCTGGGTATGGGACAGTTCCTACAATGAGCAGTTCTTC	CAWVWDSSYNEQFF
NA	TRBJ2-1	TRBV11-3	TGTGCCAGCAGCTTAGATCAAAGCGGACCAGACAATGAGCAGTTCTTC	CASSLDQSGPDNEQFF
NA	TRBJ1-5	TRBV10-3	TGTGCCATCAGTGAGTCCAGGGTGGGTCAGCCCCAGCATTTT	CAISESRVGQPQHF
TRBD2	TRBJ2-3	TRBV27	TGTGCCAGCAGTTCCTCTAGCGGGGTCACAGATACGCAGTATTTT	CASSSSSGVTDTQYF